This entry features one T cell receptor (beta chain) sequence. The same CDR3 is also encoded by other DNA sequences in this sample. These data are taken from a study of blood T cell repertoires in COVID-19. The CDR3 consists of 14 residues. J gave up 4 bases and V 3 bases, and 2 bases lay outside the gene matches. Germline assignment: CDR1 SGHRS and CDR2 YFSETQ. Data came from immunoSEQ multiplex PCR; TCRdb stores just in-frame clones and leaves some out. This repertoire shows about 480,000 clones, around 89% found once; its top ten account for around 4.4%. The clonotype was recovered from a woman aged 25 to 39 with acute or convalescent COVID-19. The V and J genes are TRBV5-1 and TRBJ1-2; 11 bases are a match to TRBD1. Sequencing was performed on peripheral blood. The CDR3: CASSSGTGGYGYTF. Here the CDR3 DNA reads TGCGCCAGCAGCTCAGGGACAGGGGGCTATGGCTACACCTTC.